The T cell receptor beta chain under discussion was sequenced for a study of T cells in Graves' hyperthyroidism and ophthalmopathy. General study results and limits: Ophthalmopathy could be told apart from stable hyperthyroidism with a 13 V-J model.

Germline values: CDR1 SGHRS, CDR2 YFSETQ. Losses at the gene ends were 6 bases for V and 3 bases for J; bases not matched to a gene: 4. This CDR3 has 15 residues. Researchers took RNA transcripts and amplified the TCR beta CDR3 regions from them. HTBI primers were used for first-round RT-PCR of the TCR CDR3. TCRdb reanalysed the multiplex PCR reads using MiXCR and keeps one entry per CDR3 protein. Here the sample spans under 300,000 distinct CDR3 sequences, roughly 15% being singletons. Researchers barred patients who had uncontrolled infection, other autoimmune disease, pregnancy or lactation. Diagnoses used clinical symptoms, serum thyroxine and TRAb, thyroid ultrasound and orbital computed tomography. Blood dates from first hyperthyroidism diagnosis, before any ophthalmopathy symptoms. A note on this clonotype: What it recognizes is unknown.

V usage is TRBV5-1 and J usage is TRBJ2-3, with 13 nucleotides matching TRBD2. Sequencing was done on a sample of blood. The sequence derives from a woman aged 45-59 years with Graves' hyperthyroidism that later progressed to Graves' ophthalmopathy. CDR3 DNA: TGCGCCAGCACCTCACTAGCGGGAGGGACAGATACGCAGTATTTT. It is translated as CASTSLAGGTDTQYF.